These T cell receptor beta chains were read from a single sample in a study of T cells in Graves' hyperthyroidism and ophthalmopathy. Each CDR3 protein gets one entry after TCRdb re-called the multiplex PCR reads with MiXCR. The sample yields about 540,000 distinct CDR3 sequences, around 42% seen once. The sample taken for sequencing was peripheral blood or thyroid tissue (not recorded which). The receptors here all came from a woman aged 18-29 years with Graves' hyperthyroidism. Both conserved end residues are part of each CDR3. Each record gives: CDR3 protein, CDR3 DNA, clone size, J gene, D gene, V gene. A D gene is named only where the DNA matches it firmly. Clone sizes are given selectively: once, few, many, or a class where the clone is expanded.

CSARDPEERGAFF	TGCAGTGCTAGAGATCCAGAGGAAAGGGGGGCTTTCTTT	many	TRBJ1-1	.	TRBV20-1
CAISESFGSQPYYGYTF	TGTGCCATCAGTGAGTCTTTCGGGTCTCAACCTTACTATGGCTACACCTTC	.	TRBJ1-2	.	TRBV10-3
CASSLDVNTGAFF	TGTGCCAGCAGCCTGGACGTGAACACTGGAGCTTTCTTT	.	TRBJ1-1	.	TRBV7-9
CASSEASGTGDRPVYEQYF	TGTGCCAGCAGTGAAGCCTCGGGCACAGGGGATAGGCCCGTCTACGAGCAGTACTTC	.	TRBJ2-7	TRBD1	TRBV2
CASSPRGREELFF	TGTGCCAGCTCACCACGGGGGCGCGAGGAGCTGTTTTTT	few	TRBJ2-2	.	TRBV18
CASSSREVHYF	TGTGCCAGCAGTTCCCGGGAAGTCCACTACTTC	once	TRBJ2-5	.	TRBV12-3/TRBV12-4
CASSETSGVLWEAFF	TGTGCCAGCAGCGAGACTAGCGGGGTATTATGGGAAGCTTTCTTT	.	TRBJ1-1	.	TRBV6-1
CSANGGVDGYTF	TGCAGCGCTAACGGGGGAGTCGATGGCTACACCTTC	.	TRBJ1-2	.	TRBV29-1
CSLEGYTEAFF	TGCAGCTTGGAAGGGTACACTGAAGCTTTCTTT	.	TRBJ1-1	.	TRBV29-1
CASSRTVSTGELFF	TGTGCCAGCAGCCGGACTGTTTCCACCGGGGAGCTGTTTTTT	few	TRBJ2-2	.	TRBV3-1
CASRGRTVNEKLFF	TGTGCCAGCAGGGGGAGGACCGTTAATGAAAAACTGTTTTTT	.	TRBJ1-4	.	TRBV2
CASSLGTDGSYGYTF	TGTGCCAGCAGCTTAGGGACAGATGGGTCTTACGGCTACACCTTC	.	TRBJ1-2	.	TRBV13